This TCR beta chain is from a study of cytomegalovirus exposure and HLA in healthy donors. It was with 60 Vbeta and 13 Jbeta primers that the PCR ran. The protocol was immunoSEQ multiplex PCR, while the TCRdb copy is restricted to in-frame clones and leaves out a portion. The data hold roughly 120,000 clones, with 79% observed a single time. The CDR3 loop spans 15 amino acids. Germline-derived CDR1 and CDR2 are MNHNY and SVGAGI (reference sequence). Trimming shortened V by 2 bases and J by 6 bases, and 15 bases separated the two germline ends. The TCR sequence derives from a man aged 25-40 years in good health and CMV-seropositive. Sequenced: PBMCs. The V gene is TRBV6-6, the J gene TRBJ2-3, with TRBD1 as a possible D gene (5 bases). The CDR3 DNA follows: TGTGCCAGCAGTTACGGGGCCCGGGTGGCGGATACGCAGTATTTT. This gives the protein CASSYGARVADTQYF.